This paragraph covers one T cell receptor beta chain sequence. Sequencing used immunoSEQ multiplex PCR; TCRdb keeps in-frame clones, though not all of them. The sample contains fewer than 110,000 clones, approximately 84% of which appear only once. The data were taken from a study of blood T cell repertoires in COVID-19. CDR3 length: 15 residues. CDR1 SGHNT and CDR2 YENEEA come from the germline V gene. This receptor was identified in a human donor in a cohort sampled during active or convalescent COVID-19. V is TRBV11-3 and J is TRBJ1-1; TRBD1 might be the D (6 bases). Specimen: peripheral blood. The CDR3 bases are TGTCTGAGCACCCCGGGACACAATGTACCCACTGAAGCTTTCTTT. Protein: CLSTPGHNVPTEAFF.